The 17 T cell receptor beta chains below all came from one sample that was sequenced in a study of tumor-infiltrating lymphocytes in primary liver carcinoma (dated by TCRdb to about 2017). Sequenced on an Illumina HiSeq 2500. TCRbeta-specific cDNA was reverse-transcribed from roughly 500 ng total RNA using a constant-region primer and ProtoScript II reverse transcriptase. TCRbeta libraries were built with three nested multiplex PCR rounds, a slightly modified ARM-PCR procedure. Multiplex TRBV1-TRBV30 forward primers and a Cbeta reverse primer were used in the first two PCR rounds, each of which was run for around 10 cycles. The public sequencing data were trimmed at Q25 with fastp and processed into clonotypes with MiXCR by TCRdb, which kept only in-frame beta chains. Duplicate CDR3 protein sequences are folded into a single record with the most common DNA and genes. The sample table records 300,000 to 400,000 distinct CDR3 sequences; about 61% of these occur just once. 5.5% to 7% of the sample is in the top ten clones.

Blood RNA was extracted from unsorted whole blood using TRIzol reagent, and germline DNA was obtained with the DNeasy Blood & Tissue kit. Specimen: peripheral blood. These receptors were collected from a man aged 40-50 years with primary liver carcinoma and hepatitis B virus infection.

This clonotype was counted at least ten times. The V call is TRBV10-2, the J call TRBJ2-7, with no clear D. Looked up from germline, CDR1 is WSHSY and CDR2 is SAAADI. Trimming removed 8 bases at V and 5 bases at J, with 13 bases between. CDR3 length equals 12 residues. For the CDR3, the DNA is TGCGCCAGCGGGCACTATCCTGACGAGCAGTACTTC. This codes for CASGHYPDEQYF.

The chain employs TRBV9 and TRBJ2-5; no definite D call. V was clipped by 1 base and J by 5 bases, with 9 bases between them. CDR3 size: 13 residues. Germline V CDR1 and CDR2: SGDLS, YYNGEE. This CDR3 is CASSVQVGETQYF. Here the CDR3 DNA reads TGTGCCAGCAGCGTACAGGTAGGGGAGACCCAGTACTTC.

Regarding this clonotype: With a much larger clone just one base away, this may be a read error. The chain carries TRBV12-3 or TRBV12-4 and TRBJ1-6, with 10 bases fitting TRBD1. The CDR3 has 15 residues. The CDR3 sequence: CASSPDRGWNSALHF. CDR3 DNA sequence: TGTGCCAGCAGCCCGGACAGGGGGTGGAATTCAGCCCTCCACTTT.

In the case of this clonotype: A read error may account for a junction end that differs from germline. The chain carries TRBV4-1 and TRBJ2-7; D gene ambiguous. Germline-derived CDR1 and CDR2 are MGHRA and YSYEKL. The CDR3 consists of 15 residues. As DNA, the CDR3 is TGCGCTAGCAGGCAAGATGAGAGTCGCTCCTACGAGCAGTACTTC. It is translated as CASRQDESRSYEQYF.

The V and J genes are TRBV6-5 and TRBJ1-6; D not resolved. Germline V CDR1 and CDR2: MNHEY, SVGAGI. The ends were cut back, 4 bases at V and 5 bases at J, with 9 bases in the middle. This CDR3 has 14 residues. The CDR3 here is CASSSQRDNSPLHF. The CDR3 bases are TGTGCCAGCAGTTCCCAGCGGGATAATTCACCCCTCCACTTT.

The V call is TRBV4-1, the J call TRBJ1-6, with D possibly TRBD1 on 5 matching bases. CDR3 length: 14 amino acids. Trimming left V 9 bases short and J 8 bases short, with 17 bases between. Germline V CDR1 and CDR2: MGHRA, YSYEKL. Here the CDR3 reads CASCQGRGDSPLHF. The CDR3 DNA reads as TGCGCCAGTTGCCAAGGGAGGGGCGATTCACCCCTCCACTTT.

Note on this clonotype: This may come from a read error, since a much larger clone is one base off. The V gene is TRBV29-1, the J gene TRBJ2-5, with 7 bases that match TRBD1. V lost 8 bases and J lost 5; bases outside the gene matches: 5. Looked up from germline, CDR1 is SQVTM and CDR2 is ANQGSEA. This CDR3 is built from 11 residues. The CDR3 sequence is CSMNRGETQYF. The CDR3 DNA reads as TGCAGCATGAACAGGGGCGAGACCCAGTACTTC.

CDR3 coding DNA: TGTGCCAGCAGCTTACGGACTAGCGGGTCTCAAGAGACCCAGTACTTC. It translates to CASSLRTSGSQETQYF. The genes are TRBV7-9 and TRBJ2-5; 11 bases map to TRBD2. The CDR3 contains 16 residues. Germline loops: CDR1 SEHNR, CDR2 FQNEAQ (reference sequence). V lost 2 bases, J lost 2 bases, and 4 bases stayed unmatched.

A remark on this clonotype: The junction shows a germline mismatch at one end, possibly a read error. V usage is TRBV11-2 and J usage is TRBJ2-5; D possibly uses TRBD1 or TRBD2 (5 bases each). CDR1 is SGHAT and CDR2 is FQNNGV in the germline V gene. The CDR3 totals 15 residues. CDR3 DNA: TGTGCCAGCGGCTTTTACGGCAGAAGGGGAGAGACCCAATACTTC. Protein product: CASGFYGRRGETQYF.

The chain has TRBV5-4 and TRBJ2-3; 12 nucleotides match TRBD2. The V and J ends lost 2 bases and 3 bases, in that order; junction bases with no gene match: 7. The CDR3 spans 17 residues. Germline V CDR1 and CDR2: SGHNT, YYREEE (reference sequence). The CDR3 bases are TGTGCCAGCAGCTTTTTGGCTAGCGGGGGGGGAACAGATACGCAGTATTTT. This gives the protein CASSFLASGGGTDTQYF.

This clonotype was seen a few times. The J gene is TRBJ1-1, the V gene TRBV7-9, with D hard to call. This CDR3 is 14 amino acids long. Germline loops: CDR1 SEHNR, CDR2 FQNEAQ (reference sequence). V lost 5 bases and J 7 bases, leaving 17 bases between the germline ends. The CDR3: CASSQSWGRSEAFF. DNA of the CDR3: TGTGCCAGCAGCCAATCATGGGGTCGGAGTGAAGCTTTCTTT.

Only one count was recorded for this clonotype. One end of the junction does not line up with germline, which may come from a read error. This rearrangement joins TRBV11-2 to TRBJ2-5, with D possibly being TRBD2 (6 bases). The CDR3 covers 13 residues. Germline CDR1 and CDR2: SGHAT and FQNNGV. This chain's CDR3 is CASSAAEGETKYF. CDR3 nucleotide sequence: TGTGCCAGCAGCGCCGCGGAGGGAGAGACCAAGTACTTC.

Many counts were recorded for this clonotype. The CDR3: CSGLRGNTEAFF. The CDR3 region has the DNA TGCAGCGGTCTGCGGGGGAACACTGAAGCTTTCTTT. The chain is built from TRBV29-1 and TRBJ1-1; D is undetermined. This CDR3 contains 12 residues. Trimming pared 7 bases from V and 1 base from J, leaving 10 bases between. Germline assignment: CDR1 SQVTM and CDR2 ANQGSEA. Supplemented by reference TRBV29-1 and TRBJ1-1, the full variable domain reads SAVISQKPSRDICQRGTSLTIQCQVDSQVTMMFWYRQQPGQSLTLIATANQGSEATYESGFVIDKFPISRPNLTFSTLTVSNMSPEDSSIYLCSGLRGNTEAFFGQGTRLTVV.

For this clonotype: A much larger clone differs by one base, so this may be a read error. The rearrangement joins TRBV12-3 or TRBV12-4 to TRBJ2-2, with D hard to call. The CDR3 loop spans 16 amino acids. V lost 2 bases and J 4 bases, leaving 14 bases between the germline ends. DNA of the CDR3: TGTGCCAGCAGTTTACCAGTACTGTGGGGCACCGGGGAGCTGTTTTTT. Protein product: CASSLPVLWGTGELFF.

As to this clonotype: Compared with germline, one end of the junction differs, possibly owing to a read error. The rearrangement uses TRBV11-2 and TRBJ2-7; TRBD1 or TRBD2 may be the D gene (5 bases each). CDR1 and CDR2 from the germline V gene are SGHAT and FQNNGV. CDR3 length: 15 amino acids. CDR3 sequence (DNA): TGTGCCAGCAGCTTAGGTGGGGTCCGGGGCTACGGGCAGTACTTC. Protein sequence: CASSLGGVRGYGQYF. Variable domain in full (rest from reference TRBV11-2 and TRBJ2-7): EAGVAQSPRYKIIEKRQSVAFWCNPISGHATLYWYQQILGQGPKLLIQFQNNGVVDDSQLPKDRFSAERLKGVDSTLKIQPAKLEDSAVYLCASSLGGVRGYGQYFGPGTRLTVT.

On this clonotype: This may be a read error, as it is one base from a much larger clone. The genes are TRBV10-3 and TRBJ1-1, with TRBD1 matching over 9 bases. Germline V gene sequence: CDR1 ENHRY, CDR2 SYGVKD. This CDR3 comprises 14 residues. Here the CDR3 reads CATHTGGRDTETFF. The CDR3 bases are TGTGCCACGCACACAGGGGGCCGCGACACTGAAACTTTCTTT.

This clonotype was observed at least ten times. The chain links TRBV12-3 or TRBV12-4 to TRBJ2-1, with D perhaps matching TRBD2 (5 bases). Trimming cost V 1 base and J 8 bases, with 9 bases left between them. This CDR3 has 13 amino acids. The CDR3 sequence is CASSLVGVHEQFF. DNA for the CDR3: TGTGCCAGCAGTTTAGTCGGGGTCCATGAGCAGTTCTTC.